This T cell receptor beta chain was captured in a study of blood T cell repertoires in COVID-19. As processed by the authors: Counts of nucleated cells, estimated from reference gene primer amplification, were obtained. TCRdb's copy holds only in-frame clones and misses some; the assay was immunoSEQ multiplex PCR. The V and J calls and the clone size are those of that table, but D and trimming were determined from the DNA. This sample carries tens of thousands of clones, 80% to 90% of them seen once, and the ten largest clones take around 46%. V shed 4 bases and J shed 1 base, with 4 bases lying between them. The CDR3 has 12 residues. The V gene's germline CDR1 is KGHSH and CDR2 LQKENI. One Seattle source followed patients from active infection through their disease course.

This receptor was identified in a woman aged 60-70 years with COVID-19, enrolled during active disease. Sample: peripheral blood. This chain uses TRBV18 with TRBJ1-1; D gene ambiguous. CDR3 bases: TGTGCCAGCTCACGACAGAACACTGAAGCTTTCTTT. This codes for CASSRQNTEAFF.